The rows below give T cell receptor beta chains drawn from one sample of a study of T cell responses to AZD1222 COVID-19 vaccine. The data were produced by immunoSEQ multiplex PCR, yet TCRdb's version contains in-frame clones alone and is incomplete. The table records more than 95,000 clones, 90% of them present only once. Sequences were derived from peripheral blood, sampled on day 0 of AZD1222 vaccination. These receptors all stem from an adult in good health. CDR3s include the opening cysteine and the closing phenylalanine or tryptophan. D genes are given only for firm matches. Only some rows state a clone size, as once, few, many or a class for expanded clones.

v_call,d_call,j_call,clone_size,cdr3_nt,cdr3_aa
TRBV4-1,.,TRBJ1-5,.,TGCGCCAGCAGCCAAGACCGACAGGGCAATCAGCCCCAGCATTTT,CASSQDRQGNQPQHF
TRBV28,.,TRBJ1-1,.,TGTGCCAGCGGCGTCACTTGGGTGACTGAAGCTTTCTTT,CASGVTWVTEAFF
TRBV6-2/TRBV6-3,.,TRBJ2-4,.,TGTGCCAGCAGTTACTCCCCCGATTCCAAAAACATTCAGTACTTC,CASSYSPDSKNIQYF
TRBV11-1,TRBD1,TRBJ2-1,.,TGTGCCGGCAGCCTAACAGGGGGCACCTACAATGAGCAGTTCTTC,CAGSLTGGTYNEQFF
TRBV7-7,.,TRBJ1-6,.,TGTGCTAGCAGGCACAATTCACCCCTCCACTTT,CASRHNSPLHF
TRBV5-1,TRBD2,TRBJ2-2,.,TGCGCCAGCAGCTTGGGAGGCGGGGGTTCCACCGGGGAGCTGTTTTTT,CASSLGGGGSTGELFF
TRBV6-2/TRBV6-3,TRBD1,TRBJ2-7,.,TGTGCCAGCAGTCTACGGACAGGGCACGAGCAGTACTTC,CASSLRTGHEQYF
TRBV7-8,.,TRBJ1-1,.,TGTGCCAGCAGCAGGGACCTGAACACTGAAGCTTTCTTT,CASSRDLNTEAFF
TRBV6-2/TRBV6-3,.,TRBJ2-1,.,TGTGCCAGCAGGCCTCGCGGAGGTGTCTACAATGAGCAGTTCTTC,CASRPRGGVYNEQFF
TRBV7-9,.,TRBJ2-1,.,TGTGCCAGCAGCTCGATTCCGGCGGGACACCCTTTCTTC,CASSSIPAGHPFF
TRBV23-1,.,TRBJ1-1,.,TGCGCCAGCAGTGTCCCACGGGGGTGTAACACTGAAGCTTTCTTT,CASSVPRGCNTEAFF
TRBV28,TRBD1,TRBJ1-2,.,TGTGCCAGCAGACCAGGGACAGGGAACTACTATGGCTACACCTTC,CASRPGTGNYYGYTF
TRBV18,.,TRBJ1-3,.,TGTGCCAGCTCACGAGGAGCAGGAAACTCTGGAAACACCATATATTTT,CASSRGAGNSGNTIYF
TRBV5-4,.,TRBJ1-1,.,TGTGCCAGCAGCTTGGTGGGAGACCTGAACACTGAAGCTTTCTTT,CASSLVGDLNTEAFF
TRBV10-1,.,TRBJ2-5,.,TGCGCCAGCAGTGGAGGGGACGAGACCCAGTACTTC,CASSGGDETQYF
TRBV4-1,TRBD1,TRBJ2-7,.,TGCGCCAGCAGCCAAGATGGTAGGACAGGGGACGAGCAGTACTTC,CASSQDGRTGDEQYF
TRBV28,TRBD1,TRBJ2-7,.,TGTGCCAGCAGTTTCGGGGACAGCTCCTACGAGCAGTACTTC,CASSFGDSSYEQYF
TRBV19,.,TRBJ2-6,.,TGTGCCAGTAGTAACAGGTTCTCTGGGGCCAACGTCCTGACTTTC,CASSNRFSGANVLTF
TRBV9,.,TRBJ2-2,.,TGTGCCAGCAGCGTAAGTCCTACACTCACCGGGGAGCTGTTTTTT,CASSVSPTLTGELFF
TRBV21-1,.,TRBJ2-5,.,TGTGCCAGCAGGGGCCGGTTGTACCAAGAGACCCAGTACTTC,CASRGRLYQETQYF
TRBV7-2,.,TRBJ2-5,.,TGTGCCAGCACCGGGCGGGCCCTGGGGGGGACCCAGTACTTC,CASTGRALGGTQYF
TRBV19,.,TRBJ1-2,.,TGTGCCAGTAGGGACGGTGGAGGGGAGTATTATGGCTACACCTTC,CASRDGGGEYYGYTF
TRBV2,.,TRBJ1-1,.,TGTGCCAGCACCCTGAAGACAGTAGGCACTGAAGCTTTCTTT,CASTLKTVGTEAFF
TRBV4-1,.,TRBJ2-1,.,TGCGCCAGCAGCCAAGTGGGGAGGCCCAATGAGCAGTTCTTC,CASSQVGRPNEQFF
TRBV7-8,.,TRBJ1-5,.,TGTGCCAGCAGCTCTAGACGGTTGAATCAGCCCCAGCATTTT,CASSSRRLNQPQHF
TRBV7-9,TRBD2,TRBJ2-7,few,TGTGCCAGCAGCCTACGACTAGCGGGAGATACCTACGAGCAGTACTTC,CASSLRLAGDTYEQYF
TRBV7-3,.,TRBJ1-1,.,TGTGCCAGCAGCTTATCCCCGGGGAACACTGAAGCTTTCTTT,CASSLSPGNTEAFF
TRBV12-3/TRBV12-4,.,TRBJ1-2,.,TGTGCCAGCAGACAACAGGCTAACTATGGCTACACCTTC,CASRQQANYGYTF
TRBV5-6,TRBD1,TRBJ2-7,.,TGTGCAGATGGACAGGGCCACTACGAGCAGTACTTC,CADGQGHYEQYF
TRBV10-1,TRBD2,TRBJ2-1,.,TGCGCCAGCAGTGAGTCGGGAGCGGGGGAGCAGTTCTTC,CASSESGAGEQFF
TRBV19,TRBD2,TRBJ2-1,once,TGTGCCAGTAGTATTTGGCGGGAGGGAAATGAGCAGTTCTTC,CASSIWREGNEQFF
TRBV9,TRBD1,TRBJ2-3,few,TGTGCCAGCAGCGTAGGACAGGGAGGCACAGATACGCAGTATTTT,CASSVGQGGTDTQYF
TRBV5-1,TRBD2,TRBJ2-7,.,TGCGCCAGCGGAGCGGGACGCGACGAGCAGTACTTC,CASGAGRDEQYF
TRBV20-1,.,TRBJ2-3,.,TGCAGTGTCCACTTCCCGGATACGCAGTATTTT,CSVHFPDTQYF
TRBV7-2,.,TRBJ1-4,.,TGTGCCAGCAGCTTAACAGTTAATGAAAAACTGTTTTTT,CASSLTVNEKLFF
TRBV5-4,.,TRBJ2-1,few,TGTGCCAGCACCCCGTCCACCTCCTACAATGAGCAGTTCTTC,CASTPSTSYNEQFF
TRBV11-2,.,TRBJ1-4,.,TGTGCCAGCAGCTTAGGTGTCAGGGAGGGTGAAAAACTGTTTTTT,CASSLGVREGEKLFF
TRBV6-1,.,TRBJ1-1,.,TGTGCCAGCAGTGAAGCGCATAGGACTGAAGCTTTCTTT,CASSEAHRTEAFF
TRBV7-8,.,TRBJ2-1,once,TGTGCCAGCAGCTTCCGAGGGGATCACCACAATGAGCAGTTCTTC,CASSFRGDHHNEQFF
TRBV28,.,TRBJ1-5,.,TGTGCCAGCGGCTCCCGAAGGGAAGGGGCGCGAAGAAAGCCCCAGCATTTT,CASGSRREGARRKPQHF